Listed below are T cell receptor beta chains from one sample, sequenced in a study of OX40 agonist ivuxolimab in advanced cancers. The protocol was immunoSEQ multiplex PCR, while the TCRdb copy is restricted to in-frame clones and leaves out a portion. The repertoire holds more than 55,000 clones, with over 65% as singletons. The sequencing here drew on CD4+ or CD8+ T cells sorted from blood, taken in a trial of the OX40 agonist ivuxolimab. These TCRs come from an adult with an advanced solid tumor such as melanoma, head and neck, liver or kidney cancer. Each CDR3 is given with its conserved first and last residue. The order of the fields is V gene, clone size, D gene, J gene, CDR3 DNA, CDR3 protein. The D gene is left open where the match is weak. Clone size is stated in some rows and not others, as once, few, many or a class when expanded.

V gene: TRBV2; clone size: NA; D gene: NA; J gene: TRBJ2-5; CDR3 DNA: TGTGCCAGCAGTGATGGCAGGGCGAGAGAGACCCAGTACTTC; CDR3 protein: CASSDGRARETQYF
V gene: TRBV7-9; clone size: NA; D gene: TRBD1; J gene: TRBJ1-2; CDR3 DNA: TGTGCCAGCAGCGCAGCTCCAGGGGGCGGTGGCTACACCTTC; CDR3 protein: CASSAAPGGGGYTF
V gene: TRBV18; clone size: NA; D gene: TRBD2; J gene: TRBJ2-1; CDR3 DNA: TGTGCCAGCTCACCACTAGCGGGACTTGAGCAGTTCTTC; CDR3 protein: CASSPLAGLEQFF
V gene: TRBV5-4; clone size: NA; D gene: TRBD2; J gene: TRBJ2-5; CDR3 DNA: TGTGCCAGCAGCTTGCGAGCGGGAGAGTGGGAGACCCAGTACTTC; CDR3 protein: CASSLRAGEWETQYF
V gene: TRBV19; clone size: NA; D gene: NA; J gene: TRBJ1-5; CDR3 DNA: TGTGCCAGTAGTGTTACAGGGTTTACGAACCAGCCCCAGCATTTT; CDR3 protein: CASSVTGFTNQPQHF
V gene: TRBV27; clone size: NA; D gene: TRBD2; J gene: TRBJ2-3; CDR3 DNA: TGTGCCAGCAGTTTACAGGGACTAGCGGGAGGAAGCACAGATACGCAGTATTTT; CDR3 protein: CASSLQGLAGGSTDTQYF
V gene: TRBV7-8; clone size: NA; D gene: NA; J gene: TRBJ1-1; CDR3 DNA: TGTGCCAGCAGCTTAGGAGGGCACGAGTCCACTGAAGCTTTCTTT; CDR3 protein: CASSLGGHESTEAFF
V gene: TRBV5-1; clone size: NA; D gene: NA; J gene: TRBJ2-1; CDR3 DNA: TGCGCCAGCAGCTCCAGCGGTAGGGGGAGGCCCTACAATGAGCAGTTCTTC; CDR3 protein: CASSSSGRGRPYNEQFF
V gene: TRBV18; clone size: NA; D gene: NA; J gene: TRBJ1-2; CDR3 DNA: TGTGCCAGCTCACCATCAGGGGATGGCTATGGCTACACCTTC; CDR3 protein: CASSPSGDGYGYTF
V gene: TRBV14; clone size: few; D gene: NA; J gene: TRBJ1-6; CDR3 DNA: TGTGCCAGCAGCCTTTCGGGCGGCCTGGCACTCCACTTT; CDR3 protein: CASSLSGGLALHF
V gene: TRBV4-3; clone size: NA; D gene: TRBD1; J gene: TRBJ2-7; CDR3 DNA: TGCGCCAGCAGCCGGATCCTCGGGGGACAGGGGTCCTACGAGCAGTACTTC; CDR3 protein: CASSRILGGQGSYEQYF
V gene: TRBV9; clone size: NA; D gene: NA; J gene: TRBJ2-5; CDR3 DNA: TGTGCCAGCAGCGTAGTGGGGGCAGGGGCCCAAGAGACCCAGTACTTC; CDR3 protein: CASSVVGAGAQETQYF
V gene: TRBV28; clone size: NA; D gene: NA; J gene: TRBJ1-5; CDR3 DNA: TGTGCCAGCAGCCCCCCGGGGGGGGAGCAGCCCCAGCATTTT; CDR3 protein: CASSPPGGEQPQHF
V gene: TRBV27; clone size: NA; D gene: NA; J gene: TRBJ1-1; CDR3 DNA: TGTGCCAGCAGGCACAAGGACAGATTGAACACTGAAGCTTTCTTT; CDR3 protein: CASRHKDRLNTEAFF
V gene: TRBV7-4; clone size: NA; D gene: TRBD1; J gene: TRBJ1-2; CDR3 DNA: TGTGCCAGCAGCTTAGCCGGGGACAGGGGTAACTATGGCTACACCTTC; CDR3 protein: CASSLAGDRGNYGYTF
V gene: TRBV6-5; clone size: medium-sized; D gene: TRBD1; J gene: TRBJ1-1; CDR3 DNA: TGTGCCAGCAGTCCCGCAGGGGGGAAGAACACTGAAGCTTTCTTT; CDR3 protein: CASSPAGGKNTEAFF
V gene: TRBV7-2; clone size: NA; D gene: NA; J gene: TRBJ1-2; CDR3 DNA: TGTGCCAGCAGGTCCCAGGAGGACACAGCTAACTATGGCTACACCTTC; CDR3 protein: CASRSQEDTANYGYTF
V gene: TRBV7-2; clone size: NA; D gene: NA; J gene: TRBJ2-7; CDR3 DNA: TGTGCCAGCAGCCCACGGTCTCCCCCCGGGGCCTACGAGCAGTACTTC; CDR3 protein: CASSPRSPPGAYEQYF
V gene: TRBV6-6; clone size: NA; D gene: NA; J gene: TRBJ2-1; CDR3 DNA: TGTGCCAGCATCATAAAAGCAGGGTTCAATGAGCAGTTCTTC; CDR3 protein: CASIIKAGFNEQFF
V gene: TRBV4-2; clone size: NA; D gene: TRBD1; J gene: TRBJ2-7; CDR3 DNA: TGTGCCAGCAGCCAAGAAGGGGGACAGGGGATCGCCTACGAGCAGTACTTC; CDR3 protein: CASSQEGGQGIAYEQYF
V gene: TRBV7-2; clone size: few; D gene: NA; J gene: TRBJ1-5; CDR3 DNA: TGTGCCAGCAGCCCTCGTATCGGGAGCAATCAGCCCCAGCATTTT; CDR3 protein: CASSPRIGSNQPQHF
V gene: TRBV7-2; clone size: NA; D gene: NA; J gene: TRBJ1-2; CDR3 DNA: TGTGCCAGCAGCCAAGAAGGGCGGTATCGAGGCTACACCTTC; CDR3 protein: CASSQEGRYRGYTF
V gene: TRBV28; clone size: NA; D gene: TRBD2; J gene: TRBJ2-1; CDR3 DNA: TGTGCCAGCAGTCCCTCCCCGGCGGCAGCGGGAGGCCCGTTCAATGAGCAGTTCTTC; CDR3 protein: CASSPSPAAAGGPFNEQFF
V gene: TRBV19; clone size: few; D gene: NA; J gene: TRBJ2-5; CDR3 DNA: TGTGCCAGTAGCAGGGGTTACAAGAAGACCCAGTACTTC; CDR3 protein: CASSRGYKKTQYF
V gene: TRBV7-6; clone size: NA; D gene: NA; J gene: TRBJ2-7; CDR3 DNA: TGTGCCAGCAGCGGGCCCTCGAGCGTGCAGTACTTC; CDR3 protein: CASSGPSSVQYF
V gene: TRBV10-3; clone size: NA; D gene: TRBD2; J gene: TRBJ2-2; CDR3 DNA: TGTGCCATCCTAGAGCCTGGACTAGCAAACGGGGAGCTGTTTTTT; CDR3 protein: CAILEPGLANGELFF
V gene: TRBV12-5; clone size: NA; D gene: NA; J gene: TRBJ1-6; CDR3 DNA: TGTGCTAGTGGTTTTAGGGACGGTTGGAATTCACCCCTCCACTTT; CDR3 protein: CASGFRDGWNSPLHF
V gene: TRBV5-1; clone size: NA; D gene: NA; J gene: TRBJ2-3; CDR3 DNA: TGCGCCAGCAGCCTGACGGGGTCATCTAATACGCAGTATTTT; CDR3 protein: CASSLTGSSNTQYF
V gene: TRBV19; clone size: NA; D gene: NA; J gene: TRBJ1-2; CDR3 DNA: TGTGCCAGTAGCCCCGGGACGAACTATGGCTACACCTTC; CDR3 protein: CASSPGTNYGYTF
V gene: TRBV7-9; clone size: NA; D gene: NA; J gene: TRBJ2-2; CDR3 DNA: TGTGCCAGCAGCTTTTTAACCGGGGAGCTGTTTTTT; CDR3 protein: CASSFLTGELFF
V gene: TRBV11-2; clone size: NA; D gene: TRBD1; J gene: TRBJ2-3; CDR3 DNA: TGTGCCAGCAGCCACCGGGACAGGGGGACAGATACGCAGTATTTT; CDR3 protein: CASSHRDRGTDTQYF
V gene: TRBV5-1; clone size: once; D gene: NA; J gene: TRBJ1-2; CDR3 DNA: TGCGCCAGCAGCTTGGAGACGGCCTCCTATGGCTACACCTTC; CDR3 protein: CASSLETASYGYTF